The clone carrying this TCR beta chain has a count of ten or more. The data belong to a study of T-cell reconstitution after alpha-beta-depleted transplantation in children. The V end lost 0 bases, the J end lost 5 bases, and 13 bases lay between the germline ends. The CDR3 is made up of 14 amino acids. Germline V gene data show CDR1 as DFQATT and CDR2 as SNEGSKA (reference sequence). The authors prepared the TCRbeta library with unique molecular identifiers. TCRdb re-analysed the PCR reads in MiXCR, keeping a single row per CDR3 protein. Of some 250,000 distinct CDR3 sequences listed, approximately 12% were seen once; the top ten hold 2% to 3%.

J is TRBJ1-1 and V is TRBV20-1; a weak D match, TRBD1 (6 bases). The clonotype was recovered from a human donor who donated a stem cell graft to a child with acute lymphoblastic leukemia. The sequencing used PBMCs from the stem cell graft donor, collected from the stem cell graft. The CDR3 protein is CSARDLGARTEAFF. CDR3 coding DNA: TGCAGTGCTAGAGATCTGGGGGCGCGGACTGAAGCTTTCTTT.